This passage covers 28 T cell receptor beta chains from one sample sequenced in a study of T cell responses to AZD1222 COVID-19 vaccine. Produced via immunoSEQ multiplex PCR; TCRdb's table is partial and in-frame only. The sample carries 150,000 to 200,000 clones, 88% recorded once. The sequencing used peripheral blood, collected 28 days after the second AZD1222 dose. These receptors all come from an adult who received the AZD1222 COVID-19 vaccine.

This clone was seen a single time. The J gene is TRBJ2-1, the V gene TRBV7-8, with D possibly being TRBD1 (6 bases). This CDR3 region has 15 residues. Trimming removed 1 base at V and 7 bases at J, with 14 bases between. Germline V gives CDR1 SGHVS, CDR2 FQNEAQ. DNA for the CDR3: TGTGCCAGCAGCTTAGATGGCAGGGGTTCGAATGAGCAGTTCTTC. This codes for CASSLDGRGSNEQFF. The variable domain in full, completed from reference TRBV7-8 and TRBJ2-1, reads GAGVSQSPRYKVAKRGQDVALRCDPISGHVSLFWYQQALGQGPEFLTYFQNEAQLDKSGLPSDRFFAERPEGSVSTLKIQRTQQEDSAVYLCASSLDGRGSNEQFFGPGTRLTVL.

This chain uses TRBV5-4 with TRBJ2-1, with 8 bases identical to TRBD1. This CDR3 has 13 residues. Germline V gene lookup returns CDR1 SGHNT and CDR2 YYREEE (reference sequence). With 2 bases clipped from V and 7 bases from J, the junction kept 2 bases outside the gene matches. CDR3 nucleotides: TGTGCCAGCAGCTTTCGGACAGGGAATGAGCAGTTCTTC. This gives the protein CASSFRTGNEQFF.

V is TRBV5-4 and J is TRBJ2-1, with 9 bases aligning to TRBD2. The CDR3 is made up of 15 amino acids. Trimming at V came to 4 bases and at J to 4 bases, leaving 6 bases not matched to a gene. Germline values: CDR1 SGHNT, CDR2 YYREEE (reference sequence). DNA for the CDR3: TGTGCCAGCAGCGTTAGGACTAGCGATTACAATGAGCAGTTCTTC. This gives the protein CASSVRTSDYNEQFF.

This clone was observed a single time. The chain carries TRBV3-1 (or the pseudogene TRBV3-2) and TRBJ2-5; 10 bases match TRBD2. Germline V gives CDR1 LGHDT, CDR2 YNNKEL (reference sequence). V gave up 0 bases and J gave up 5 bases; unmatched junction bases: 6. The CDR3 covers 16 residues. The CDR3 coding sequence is TGTGCCAGCAGCCAAGATGGACTAGCGGATGGGGAGACCCAGTACTTC. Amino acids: CASSQDGLADGETQYF.

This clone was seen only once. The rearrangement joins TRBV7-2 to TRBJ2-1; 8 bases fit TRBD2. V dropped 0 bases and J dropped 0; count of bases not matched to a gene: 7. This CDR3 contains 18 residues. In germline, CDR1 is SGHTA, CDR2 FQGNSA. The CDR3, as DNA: TGTGCCAGCAGCTTAGCAGTCCTAGCGGGCAGCTCCTACAATGAGCAGTTCTTC. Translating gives CASSLAVLAGSSYNEQFF.

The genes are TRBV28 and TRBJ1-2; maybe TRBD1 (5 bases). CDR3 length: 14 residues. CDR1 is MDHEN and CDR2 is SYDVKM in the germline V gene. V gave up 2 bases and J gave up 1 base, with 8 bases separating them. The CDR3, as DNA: TGTGCCAGCAGTTTAAGCAGGGTTAACTATGGCTACACCTTC. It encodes CASSLSRVNYGYTF.

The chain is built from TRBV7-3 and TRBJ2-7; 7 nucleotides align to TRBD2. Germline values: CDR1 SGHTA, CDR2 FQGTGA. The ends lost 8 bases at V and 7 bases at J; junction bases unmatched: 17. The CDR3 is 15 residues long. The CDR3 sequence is CASSPIASGSGEQYF. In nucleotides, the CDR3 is TGTGCCAGCTCCCCGATCGCTAGCGGAAGCGGTGAGCAGTACTTC.

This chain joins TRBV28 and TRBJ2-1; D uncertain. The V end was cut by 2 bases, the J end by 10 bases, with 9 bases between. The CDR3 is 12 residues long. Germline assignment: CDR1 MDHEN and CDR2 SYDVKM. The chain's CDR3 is CASSLELLEQFF. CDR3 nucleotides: TGTGCCAGCAGTTTAGAACTCTTGGAGCAGTTCTTC.

Here the CDR3 reads CASGLQGATGNTIYF. DNA of the CDR3: TGTGCCAGCGGGCTACAGGGGGCGACTGGAAACACCATATATTTT. The V and J genes are TRBV6-5 and TRBJ1-3; 9 nucleotides line up with TRBD1. This CDR3 is 15 amino acids long. Germline CDR1 and CDR2: MNHEY and SVGAGI. Trimming took 8 bases from V and 2 from J; bases not matched to a gene: 7.

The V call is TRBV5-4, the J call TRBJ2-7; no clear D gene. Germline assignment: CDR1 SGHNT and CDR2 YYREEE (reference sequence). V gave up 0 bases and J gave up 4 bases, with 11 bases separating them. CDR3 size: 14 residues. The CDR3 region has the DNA TGTGCCAGCAGCTTGGCTGGTAAGCTTTACGAGCAGTACTTC. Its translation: CASSLAGKLYEQYF. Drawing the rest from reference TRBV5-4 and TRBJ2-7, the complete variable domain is ETGVTQSPTHLIKTRGQQVTLRCSSQSGHNTVSWYQQALGQGPQFIFQYYREEENGRGNFPPRFSGLQFPNYSSELNVNALELDDSALYLCASSLAGKLYEQYFGPGTRLTVT.

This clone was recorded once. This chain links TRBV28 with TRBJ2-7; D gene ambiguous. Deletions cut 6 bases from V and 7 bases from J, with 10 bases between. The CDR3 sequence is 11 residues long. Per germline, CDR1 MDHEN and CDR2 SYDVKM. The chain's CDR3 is CASRAIGEQYF. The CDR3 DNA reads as TGTGCCAGCAGAGCGATTGGGGAGCAGTACTTC.

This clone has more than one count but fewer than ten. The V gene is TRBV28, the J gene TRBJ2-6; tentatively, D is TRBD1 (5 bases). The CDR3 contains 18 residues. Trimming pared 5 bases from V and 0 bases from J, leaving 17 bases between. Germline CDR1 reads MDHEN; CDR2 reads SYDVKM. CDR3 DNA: TGTGCCAGCAGTCCTTTGGGGCAGGGTAGCTCTGGGGCCAACGTCCTGACTTTC. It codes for CASSPLGQGSSGANVLTF.

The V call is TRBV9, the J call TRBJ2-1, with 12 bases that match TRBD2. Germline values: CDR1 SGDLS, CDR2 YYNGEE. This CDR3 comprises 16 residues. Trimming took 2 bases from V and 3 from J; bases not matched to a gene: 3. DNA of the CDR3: TGTGCCAGCAGCGTGACTAGCGGGAGTCTCTACAATGAGCAGTTCTTC. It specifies CASSVTSGSLYNEQFF.

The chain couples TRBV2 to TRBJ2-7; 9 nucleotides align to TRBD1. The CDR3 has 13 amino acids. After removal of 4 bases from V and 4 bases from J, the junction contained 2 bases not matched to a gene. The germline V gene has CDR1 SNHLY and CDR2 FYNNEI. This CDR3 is CASSGTGEYEQYF. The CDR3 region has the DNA TGTGCCAGCAGTGGGACAGGGGAGTACGAGCAGTACTTC.

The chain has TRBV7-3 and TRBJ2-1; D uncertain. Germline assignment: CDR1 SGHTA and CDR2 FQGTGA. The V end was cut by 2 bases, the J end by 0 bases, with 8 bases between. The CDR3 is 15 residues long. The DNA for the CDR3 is TGTGCCAGCAGCTTATCTTCCAGCTCCTACAATGAGCAGTTCTTC. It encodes CASSLSSSSYNEQFF.

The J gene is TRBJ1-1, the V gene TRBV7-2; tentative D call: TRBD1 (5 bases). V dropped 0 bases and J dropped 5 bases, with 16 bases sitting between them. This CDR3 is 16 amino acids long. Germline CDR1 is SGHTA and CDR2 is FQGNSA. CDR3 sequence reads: CASSLAAGQGGTEAFF. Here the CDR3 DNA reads TGTGCCAGCAGCTTAGCCGCTGGGCAGGGAGGAACTGAAGCTTTCTTT. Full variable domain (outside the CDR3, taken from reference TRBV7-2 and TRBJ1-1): GAGVSQSPSNKVTEKGKDVELRCDPISGHTALYWYRQSLGQGLEFLIYFQGNSAPDKSGLPSDRFSAERTGGSVSTLTIQRTQQEDSAVYLCASSLAAGQGGTEAFFGQGTRLTVV.

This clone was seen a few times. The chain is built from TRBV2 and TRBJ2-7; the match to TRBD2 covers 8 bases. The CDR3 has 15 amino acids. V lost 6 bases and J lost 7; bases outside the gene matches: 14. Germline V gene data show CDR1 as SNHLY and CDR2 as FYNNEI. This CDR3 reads CASSLYVAGTGEQYF. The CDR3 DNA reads TGTGCCAGCAGCCTTTACGTAGCGGGAACGGGGGAGCAGTACTTC.

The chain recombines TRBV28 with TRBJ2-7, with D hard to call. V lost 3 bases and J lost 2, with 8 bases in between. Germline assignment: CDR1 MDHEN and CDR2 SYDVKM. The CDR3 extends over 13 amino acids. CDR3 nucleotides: TGTGCCAGCAGTTTCAGTATCCCCTACGAGCAGTACTTC. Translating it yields CASSFSIPYEQYF.

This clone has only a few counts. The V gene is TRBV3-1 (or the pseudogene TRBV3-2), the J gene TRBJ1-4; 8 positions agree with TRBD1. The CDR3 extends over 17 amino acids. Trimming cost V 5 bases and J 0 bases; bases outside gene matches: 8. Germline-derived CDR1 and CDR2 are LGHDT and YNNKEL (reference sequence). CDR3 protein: CASSFWTGLATNEKLFF. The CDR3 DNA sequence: TGTGCCAGCAGCTTCTGGACAGGGCTCGCAACTAATGAAAAACTGTTTTTT.

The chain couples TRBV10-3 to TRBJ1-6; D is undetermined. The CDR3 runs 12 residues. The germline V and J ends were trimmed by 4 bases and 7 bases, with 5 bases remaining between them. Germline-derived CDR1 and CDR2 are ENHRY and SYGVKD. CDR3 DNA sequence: TGTGCCATCAGTGCTGGGAATTCACCCCTCCACTTT. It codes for CAISAGNSPLHF.

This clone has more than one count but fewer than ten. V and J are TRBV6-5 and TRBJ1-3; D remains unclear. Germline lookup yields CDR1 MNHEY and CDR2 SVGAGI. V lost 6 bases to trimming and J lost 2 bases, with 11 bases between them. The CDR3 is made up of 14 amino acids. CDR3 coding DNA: TGTGCCAGCAGCTTCCAGACAACTGGAAACACCATATATTTT. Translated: CASSFQTTGNTIYF.

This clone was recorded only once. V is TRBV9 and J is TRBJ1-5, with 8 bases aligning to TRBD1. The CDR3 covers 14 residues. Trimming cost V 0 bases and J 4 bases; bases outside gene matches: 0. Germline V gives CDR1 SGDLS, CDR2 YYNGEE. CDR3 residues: CASSVGQGNQPQHF. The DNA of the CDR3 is TGTGCCAGCAGCGTAGGACAGGGGAATCAGCCCCAGCATTTT.

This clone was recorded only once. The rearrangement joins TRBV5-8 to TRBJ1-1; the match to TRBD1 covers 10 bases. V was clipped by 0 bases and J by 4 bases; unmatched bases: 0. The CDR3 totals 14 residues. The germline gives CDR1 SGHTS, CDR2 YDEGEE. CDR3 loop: CASSLGDRGTEAFF. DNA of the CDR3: TGTGCCAGCAGCTTGGGGGACAGGGGCACTGAAGCTTTCTTT. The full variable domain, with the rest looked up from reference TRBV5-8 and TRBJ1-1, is EAGVTQSPTHLIKTRGQQATLRCSPISGHTSVYWYQQALGLGLQFLLWYDEGEERNRGNFPPRFSGRQFPNYSSELNVNALELEDSALYLCASSLGDRGTEAFFGQGTRLTVV.

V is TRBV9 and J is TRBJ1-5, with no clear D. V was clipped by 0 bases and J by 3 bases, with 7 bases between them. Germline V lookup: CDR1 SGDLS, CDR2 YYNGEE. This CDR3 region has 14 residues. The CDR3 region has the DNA TGTGCCAGCAGCGTAGGGTCACCCAATCAGCCCCAGCATTTT. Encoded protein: CASSVGSPNQPQHF.

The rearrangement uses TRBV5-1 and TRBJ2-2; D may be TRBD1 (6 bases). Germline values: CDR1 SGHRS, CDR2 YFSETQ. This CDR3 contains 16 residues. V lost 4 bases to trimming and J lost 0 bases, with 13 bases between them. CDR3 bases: TGCGCCAGCAGCGATTCCGGGACACCGAACACCGGGGAGCTGTTTTTT. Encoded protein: CASSDSGTPNTGELFF. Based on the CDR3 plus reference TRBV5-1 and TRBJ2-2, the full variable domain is KAGVTQTPRYLIKTRGQQVTLSCSPISGHRSVSWYQQTPGQGLQFLFEYFSETQRNKGNFPGRFSGRQFSNSRSEMNVSTLELGDSALYLCASSDSGTPNTGELFFGEGSRLTVL.

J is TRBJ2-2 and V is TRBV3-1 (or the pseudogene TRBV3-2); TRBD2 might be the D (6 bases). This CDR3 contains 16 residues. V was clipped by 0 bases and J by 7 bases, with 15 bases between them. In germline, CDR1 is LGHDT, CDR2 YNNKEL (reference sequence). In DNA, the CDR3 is TGTGCCAGCAGCCAAGAAATCGGGAGTCTGCGCGGGGAGCTGTTTTTT. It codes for CASSQEIGSLRGELFF.

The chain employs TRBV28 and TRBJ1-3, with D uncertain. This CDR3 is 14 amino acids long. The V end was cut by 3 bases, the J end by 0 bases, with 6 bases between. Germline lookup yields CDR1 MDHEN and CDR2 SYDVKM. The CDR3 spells CASSFDISGNTIYF. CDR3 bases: TGTGCCAGCAGTTTTGACATCTCTGGAAACACCATATATTTT.

The CDR3 is CASRSGTGDTYEQYF. In nucleotides, the CDR3 is TGCGCCAGCAGGTCCGGGACAGGGGACACCTACGAGCAGTACTTC. V and J are TRBV5-1 and TRBJ2-7; 10 nucleotides match TRBD1. The CDR3 consists of 15 residues. J was trimmed by 2 bases and V by 5 bases; bases with no gene match: 7. Germline V gene sequence: CDR1 SGHRS, CDR2 YFSETQ.